This T cell receptor (beta chain) was found in a study of blood T cell repertoires in COVID-19 (dated by TCRdb to about 2020). For context, the study as a whole: Collaborator samples came from the United States, Italy and Spain and covered acute and convalescent phases of COVID-19. The dataset comprised deeply sampled blood TCRbeta repertoires from subjects exposed to, actively infected with, or recovered from COVID-19. A freely available public database, intended as a resource for researchers studying the immune response to SARS-CoV-2, is where the repertoires were released. A de-identified subject ID, COVID-19 status, age in years and sex were almost always included in the sample metadata. Where HLA class I and class II types were available, the types were taken from metadata supplied by the sample provider, not from assay-based typing. The material from the prospective study consisted of cDNA or gDNA derived from T cells, B-cell-depleted T cells, or PBMCs. Samples were obtained from the ongoing ImmuneRACE study (first 160 participants) and from about 1,300 subjects provided by 6 global collaborators.

The CDR3 sequence holds 14 residues, the cysteine and phenylalanine included. Only the CDR3 region is kept as DNA, spanning 42 bases read in frame from base 1. As encoded in the germline V gene, CDR1 is MDHEN while CDR2 is SYDVKM. Unmatched junction bases come to 6, with V trimmed by 7 bases and J by 2 bases. The immunoSEQ Assay, a bias-controlled multiplex PCR, was used to amplify TCRbeta CDR3 regions from genomic DNA. The original pipeline was this. Within the assay, amplification of reference gene primers was used to estimate how many nucleated cells each sample contained. Sequence reads were collapsed and filtered to measure the absolute abundance of every unique TCRbeta CDR3 rearrangement. For each sample, productive Simpson clonality was calculated as the square root of Simpson's diversity index across productive rearrangements. Held by TCRdb, this immuneACCESS table contains in-frame sequences only and omits some clones. Under half of the omission traces to an unresolved V gene where checked; the cause of the rest is unknown. For V, J and clone size, that table is used; D and trimming come from the DNA. The sample data list some 64,000 clones, and under 80% of these were observed just once. More than 5% of the sample comes from the top ten.

About this clone: This clone's antigen is unknown. Base qualities were left out, and no much larger clone turns up one base away.

General findings and caveats noted by the study authors: How much clinical and demographic metadata was included differed by source and by participant, and the metadata was provided uncurated.

Each collaborating institution followed its own protocols to collect whole blood in K2EDTA tubes. For TCRbeta analysis, collaborators shipped samples as frozen whole blood, isolated PBMCs, or DNA extracted from either of those sample types. This clonotype originated in a human donor in a cohort sampled during active COVID-19. The rearrangement combines TRBV28 with TRBJ2-5; 8 junctional bases match TRBD2. The sequenced sample was peripheral blood. The nucleotide sequence reads as follows: TGTGCCAGCATGGGTCGGGGGGGTCAAGAGACCCAGTACTTC. The encoded protein is CASMGRGGQETQYF.